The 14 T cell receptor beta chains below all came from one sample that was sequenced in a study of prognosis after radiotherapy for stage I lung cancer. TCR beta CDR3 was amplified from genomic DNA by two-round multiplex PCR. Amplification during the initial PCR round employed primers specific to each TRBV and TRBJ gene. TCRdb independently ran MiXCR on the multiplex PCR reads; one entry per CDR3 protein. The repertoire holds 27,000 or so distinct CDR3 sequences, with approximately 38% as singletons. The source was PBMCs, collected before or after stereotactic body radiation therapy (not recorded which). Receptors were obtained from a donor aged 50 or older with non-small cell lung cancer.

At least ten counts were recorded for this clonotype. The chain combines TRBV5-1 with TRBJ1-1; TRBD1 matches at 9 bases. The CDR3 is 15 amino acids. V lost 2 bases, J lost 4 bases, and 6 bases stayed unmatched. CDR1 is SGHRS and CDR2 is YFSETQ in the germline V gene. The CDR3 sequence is CASSFQGQGSTEAFF. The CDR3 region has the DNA TGCGCCAGCAGCTTTCAAGGACAGGGGTCCACTGAAGCTTTCTTT.

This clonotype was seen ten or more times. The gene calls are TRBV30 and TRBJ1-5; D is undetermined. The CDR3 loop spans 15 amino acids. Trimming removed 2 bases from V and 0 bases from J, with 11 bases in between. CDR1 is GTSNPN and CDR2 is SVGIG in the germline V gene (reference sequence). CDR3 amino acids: CAWSRLDASNQPQHF. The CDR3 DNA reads TGTGCCTGGAGTCGGCTCGACGCTAGCAATCAGCCCCAGCATTTT.

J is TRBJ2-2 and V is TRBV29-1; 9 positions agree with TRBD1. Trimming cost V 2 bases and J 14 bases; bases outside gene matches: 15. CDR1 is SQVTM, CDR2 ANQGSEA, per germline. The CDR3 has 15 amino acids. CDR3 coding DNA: TGCAGCGTTGAATCCCCGGGACAGGGCACCGGGTATCTGTTTTTT. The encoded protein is CSVESPGQGTGYLFF.

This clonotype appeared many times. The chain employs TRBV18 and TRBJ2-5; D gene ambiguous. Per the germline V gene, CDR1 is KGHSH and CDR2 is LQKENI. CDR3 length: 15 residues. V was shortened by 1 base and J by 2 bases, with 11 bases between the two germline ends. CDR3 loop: CASSPQGRGQETQYF. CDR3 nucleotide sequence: TGTGCCAGCTCACCACAGGGAAGAGGTCAAGAGACCCAGTACTTC.

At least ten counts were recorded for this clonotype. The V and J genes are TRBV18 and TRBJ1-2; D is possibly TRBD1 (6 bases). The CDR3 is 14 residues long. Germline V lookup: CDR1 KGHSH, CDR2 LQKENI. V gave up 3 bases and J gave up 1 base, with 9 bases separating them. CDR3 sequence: CASSPNRDNYGYTF. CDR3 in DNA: TGTGCCAGCTCACCGAACAGGGATAACTATGGCTACACCTTC. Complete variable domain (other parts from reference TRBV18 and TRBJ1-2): NAGVMQNPRHLVRRRGQEARLRCSPMKGHSHVYWYRQLPEEGLKFMVYLQKENIIDESGMPKERFSAEFPKEGPSILRIQQVVRGDSAAYFCASSPNRDNYGYTFGSGTRLTVV.

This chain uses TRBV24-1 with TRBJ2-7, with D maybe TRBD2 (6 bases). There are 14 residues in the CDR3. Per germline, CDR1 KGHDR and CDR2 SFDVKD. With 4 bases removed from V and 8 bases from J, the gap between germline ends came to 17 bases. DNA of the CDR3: TGTGCCACCAGTGAGGGGGAACCCCGGGGGAAGCAGTACTTC. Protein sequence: CATSEGEPRGKQYF.

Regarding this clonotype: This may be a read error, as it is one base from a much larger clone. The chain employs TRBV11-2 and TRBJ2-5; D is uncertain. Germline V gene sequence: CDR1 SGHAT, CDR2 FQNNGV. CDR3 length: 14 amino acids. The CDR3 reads CDSSPEETQETQYF. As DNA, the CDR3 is TGTGACAGCAGCCCCGAGGAGACCCAAGAGACCCAGTACTTC.

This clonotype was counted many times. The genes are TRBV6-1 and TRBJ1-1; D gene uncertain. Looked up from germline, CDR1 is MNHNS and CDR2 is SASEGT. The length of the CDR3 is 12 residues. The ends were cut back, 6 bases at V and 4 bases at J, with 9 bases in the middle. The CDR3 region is CASRHQGTEAFF. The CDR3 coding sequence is TGTGCCAGCAGGCACCAAGGCACTGAAGCTTTCTTT.

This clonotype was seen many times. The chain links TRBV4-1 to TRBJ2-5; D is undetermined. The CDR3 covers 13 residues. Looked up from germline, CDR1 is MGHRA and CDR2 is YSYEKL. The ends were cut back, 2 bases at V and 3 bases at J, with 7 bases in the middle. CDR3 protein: CASSQWQEETQYF. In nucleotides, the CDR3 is TGCGCCAGCAGCCAATGGCAGGAAGAGACCCAGTACTTC.

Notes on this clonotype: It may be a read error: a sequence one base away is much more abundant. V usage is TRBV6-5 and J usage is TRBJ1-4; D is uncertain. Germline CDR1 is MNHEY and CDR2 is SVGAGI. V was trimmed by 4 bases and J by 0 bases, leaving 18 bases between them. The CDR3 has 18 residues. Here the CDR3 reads CASSLAAIKLSTNEKLFF. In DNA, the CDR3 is TGTGCCAGCAGTTTGGCAGCCATTAAGTTATCAACTAATGAAAAACTGTTTTTT.

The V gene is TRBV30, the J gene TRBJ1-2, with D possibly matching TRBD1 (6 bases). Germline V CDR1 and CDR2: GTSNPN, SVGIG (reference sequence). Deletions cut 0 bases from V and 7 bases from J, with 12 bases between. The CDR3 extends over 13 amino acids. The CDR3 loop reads CAWSVQGRGGYTF. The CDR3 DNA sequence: TGTGCCTGGAGTGTACAGGGCAGGGGTGGCTACACCTTC.

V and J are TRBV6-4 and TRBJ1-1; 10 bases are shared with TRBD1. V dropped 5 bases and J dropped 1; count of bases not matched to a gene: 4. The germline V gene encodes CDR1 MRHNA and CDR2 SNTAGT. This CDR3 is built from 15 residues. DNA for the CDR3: TGTGCCAGCAGTCTGACAGGGGGCGCGAACACTGAAGCTTTCTTT. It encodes CASSLTGGANTEAFF.

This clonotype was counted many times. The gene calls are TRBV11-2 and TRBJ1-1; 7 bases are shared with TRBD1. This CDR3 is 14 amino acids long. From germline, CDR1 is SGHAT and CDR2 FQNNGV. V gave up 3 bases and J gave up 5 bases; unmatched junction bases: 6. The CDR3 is CASSFQGVLTEAFF. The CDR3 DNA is TGTGCCAGCAGCTTCCAGGGGGTCTTGACTGAAGCTTTCTTT.

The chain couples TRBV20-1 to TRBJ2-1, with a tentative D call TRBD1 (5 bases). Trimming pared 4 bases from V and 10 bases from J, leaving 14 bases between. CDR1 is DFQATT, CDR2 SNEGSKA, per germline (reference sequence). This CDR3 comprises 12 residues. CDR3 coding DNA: TGCAGTGCTAAGGTTATGGGGCTGGAGCAGTTCTTC. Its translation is CSAKVMGLEQFF.